This record concerns one T cell receptor (beta chain) sequence. The antigen is not known. Produced via immunoSEQ multiplex PCR; TCRdb's table is partial and in-frame only. Of about 180,000 clones detected, 87% appear once; the ten largest clones hold approximately 2.5%. The trim removed 6 bases at V and 3 bases at J, leaving 11 bases unmatched. The CDR3 has 15 residues. Germline V lookup: CDR1 MNHEY, CDR2 SMNVEV (reference sequence). The sample originates from a study of T cell responses to AZD1222 COVID-19 vaccine. Study-level results: Nearly half of the spike-specific TCRs reportedly recognize variant regions that carry no mutations.

This TCR derives from an adult in good health. Sequences were derived from peripheral blood, sampled on day 0 of AZD1222 vaccination. The gene calls are TRBV27 and TRBJ2-7; TRBD1 matches 7 bases. This CDR3 is CASSPIDTGVYEQYF. In DNA form, the CDR3 reads TGTGCCAGCAGCCCCATAGATACAGGGGTCTACGAGCAGTACTTC.